The rows below give T cell receptor beta chains drawn from one sample of a study of early T cells in non-severe SARS-CoV-2 infection. TCRdb reprocessed the 5' RACE reads with MiXCR, giving one entry per CDR3 protein. The profile covers 70,000 to 90,000 distinct CDR3 sequences, with more than 12% appearing a single time and roughly 6% taken by the ten largest. Input material: whole blood. These receptors originate from an adult who was a healthcare worker with PCR-confirmed SARS-CoV-2 infection or an uninfected control (not recorded which). Both conserved end residues are part of each CDR3. The D gene is left open where the match is weak. Size tells how often a clone was seen (once, few, many) or the class of an expanded clone, and some rows leave it out.

.	TRBJ2-7	TRBV7-2	.	CASSLDPSSYEQYF	TGTGCCAGCAGCTTAGACCCTAGCTCCTACGAGCAGTACTTC
TRBD1	TRBJ1-2	TRBV28	.	CASSFHLRDRILYGYTF	TGTGCCAGCAGTTTCCATCTCCGGGACAGGATACTTTATGGCTACACCTTC
.	TRBJ1-5	TRBV6-5	.	CASSYTGGNQPQHF	TGTGCCAGCAGTTATACAGGTGGGAATCAGCCCCAGCATTTT
TRBD2	TRBJ2-3	TRBV7-9	many	CASSYGLGLAGGRTDTQYF	TGTGCCAGCAGCTACGGACTCGGACTAGCGGGAGGACGCACAGATACGCAGTATTTT
.	TRBJ2-1	TRBV5-1	.	CASSLRGDWMNNEQFF	TGCGCCAGCAGCTTACGTGGGGACTGGATGAACAATGAGCAGTTCTTC
TRBD2	TRBJ2-3	TRBV9	.	CASSVDWGGGTDTQYF	TGTGCCAGCAGCGTCGATTGGGGGGGTGGCACAGATACGCAGTATTTT
TRBD1	TRBJ2-7	TRBV7-2	many	CASSSGTVSYEQYF	TGTGCCAGCAGCTCCGGGACAGTCTCCTACGAGCAGTACTTC
.	TRBJ1-4	TRBV6-6	.	CASSSGVTREKLFF	TGTGCCAGCAGCTCAGGGGTTACGAGGGAAAAACTGTTTTTT
.	TRBJ1-1	TRBV4-3	few	CASSQDRRTEAFF	TGCGCCAGCAGCCAAGACCGTAGGACTGAAGCTTTCTTT
.	TRBJ2-5	TRBV6-1	many	CASNQQFQETQYF	TGTGCCAGCAACCAACAGTTTCAAGAGACCCAGTACTTC
.	TRBJ1-5	TRBV28	many	CASTNLWDASNQPQHF	TGTGCCAGCACTAATCTTTGGGATGCGAGCAATCAGCCCCAGCATTTT
TRBD1	TRBJ2-5	TRBV6-1	.	CASSDRGLKETQYF	TGTGCCAGCAGTGACAGGGGGCTAAAAGAGACCCAGTACTTC
.	TRBJ2-7	TRBV13	many	CASSLGGAFTYEQYF	TGTGCCAGCAGCTTAGGGGGGGCGTTCACCTACGAGCAGTACTTC
.	TRBJ2-1	TRBV11-2	.	CASSSRWLFGNEQFF	TGTGCCAGCAGCTCGCGCTGGCTATTCGGGAATGAGCAGTTCTTC
.	TRBJ1-6	TRBV28	few	CASRNRQRGSPLHF	TGTGCCAGCAGAAACAGGCAAAGAGGTTCACCCCTCCACTTT
.	TRBJ2-2	TRBV7-2	.	CASFLSSTGELFF	TGTGCCAGCTTCCTCAGTTCCACCGGGGAGCTGTTTTTT
TRBD1	TRBJ2-3	TRBV6-5	many	CASSHGQGGSGTDTQYF	TGTGCCAGCAGTCACGGACAGGGCGGTAGCGGCACAGATACGCAGTATTTT
TRBD1	TRBJ2-7	TRBV18	few	CASSRGQAEQYF	TGTGCCAGCTCACGAGGACAGGCCGAGCAGTACTTC
.	TRBJ2-1	TRBV18	few	CASSQVGPGYNEQFF	TGTGCCAGCTCACAAGTGGGACCGGGTTACAATGAGCAGTTCTTC
TRBD2	TRBJ2-3	TRBV19	.	CASRGAGGLDTQYF	TGTGCCAGTAGAGGAGCGGGAGGGTTAGATACGCAGTATTTT
.	TRBJ2-1	TRBV7-3	many	CASSLTGDYNEQFF	TGTGCCAGCAGCTTAACGGGGGATTACAATGAGCAGTTCTTC
TRBD1	TRBJ1-2	TRBV20-1	many	CSATQHTGALGYTF	TGCAGTGCCACTCAACATACAGGGGCCCTTGGCTACACCTTC
TRBD1	TRBJ1-5	TRBV7-8	many	CASSLEGAPRGPQHF	TGTGCCAGCAGCTTAGAGGGGGCACCCAGGGGGCCCCAGCATTTT
TRBD2	TRBJ2-5	TRBV3-1	.	CASSPTSGRLETQYF	TGTGCCAGCAGTCCTACTAGCGGGAGGTTGGAGACCCAGTACTTC
TRBD1	TRBJ1-2	TRBV25-1	few	CASSSRGTGRNYGYTF	TGTGCCAGCAGCTCAAGGGGGACAGGGAGAAATTATGGCTACACCTTC
.	TRBJ2-4	TRBV7-6	few	CASSLSRRHIQYF	TGTGCCAGCAGCTTATCGAGACGACACATTCAGTACTTC
TRBD1	TRBJ1-4	TRBV5-6	many	CASSLQGAGEKLFF	TGTGCCAGCAGCTTACAGGGGGCGGGTGAAAAACTGTTTTTT
TRBD2	TRBJ2-7	TRBV7-2	few	CASSPLAGGMSYEQYF	TGTGCCAGCAGCCCGCTAGCGGGAGGGATGTCCTACGAGCAGTACTTC
TRBD1	TRBJ2-7	TRBV10-3	once	CATRPGQGKEQYF	TGTGCCACCCGACCGGGACAGGGGAAAGAGCAGTACTTC
.	TRBJ2-1	TRBV3-1	.	CASGSVINEQFF	TGTGCCAGCGGGAGCGTTATCAATGAGCAGTTCTTC
.	TRBJ1-2	TRBV12-3/TRBV12-4	.	CASSLSTRHGYTF	TGTGCCAGCAGTTTATCGACGCGTCATGGCTACACCTTC
.	TRBJ2-1	TRBV28	many	CASSHDRSSGWYNEQFF	TGTGCCAGCAGCCACGACCGGAGCTCAGGGTGGTACAATGAGCAGTTCTTC
.	TRBJ2-6	TRBV11-2	few	CASRQGISGANVLTF	TGTGCCAGCAGACAGGGTATCTCTGGGGCCAACGTCCTGACTTTC
TRBD1	TRBJ1-2	TRBV7-9	.	CASSLRDRGRHYGYTF	TGTGCCAGCAGCTTAAGGGACAGGGGGCGACACTATGGCTACACCTTC
.	TRBJ2-2	TRBV5-4	many	CASSLDRENTGELFF	TGTGCCAGCAGCTTGGACCGGGAGAACACCGGGGAGCTGTTTTTT
TRBD1	TRBJ2-1	TRBV5-1	many	CASSLQGGEQFF	TGCGCCAGCAGCTTACAGGGGGGTGAGCAGTTCTTC
TRBD1	TRBJ1-5	TRBV28	many	CASSPQTGDQPQHF	TGTGCCAGCAGTCCCCAGACAGGGGACCAGCCCCAGCATTTT
.	TRBJ2-7	TRBV12-3/TRBV12-4	few	CASSFDKWDTQGHEQYF	TGTGCCAGCAGTTTTGATAAGTGGGACACTCAAGGCCACGAGCAGTACTTC
.	TRBJ1-6	TRBV28	few	CASSFDSNSPLHF	TGTGCCAGCAGTTTTGACAGTAATTCACCCCTCCACTTT
.	TRBJ2-1	TRBV28	.	CASKVGARDNEQFF	TGTGCCAGCAAGGTCGGGGCGAGGGACAATGAGCAGTTCTTC
.	TRBJ2-1	TRBV11-2	.	CASTPRQATVHVQFF	TGTGCCAGCACCCCTAGACAGGCCACTGTGCACGTGCAGTTCTTC
.	TRBJ2-1	TRBV28	.	CASRRARDHSYNEQFF	TGTGCCAGCAGGAGAGCGAGGGACCACTCCTACAATGAGCAGTTCTTC
TRBD2	TRBJ2-2	TRBV2	few	CASSKTSGGNTGELFF	TGTGCCAGCAGTAAGACTAGCGGAGGGAACACCGGGGAGCTGTTTTTT
.	TRBJ1-1	TRBV20-1	many	CSARDRVNTEAFF	TGCAGTGCTAGAGACAGGGTTAACACTGAAGCTTTCTTT
TRBD2	TRBJ2-7	TRBV28	.	CASSSGRAIYEQYF	TGTGCCAGCAGTAGCGGGAGAGCTATCTACGAGCAGTACTTC
.	TRBJ2-7	TRBV2	.	CASLGYEQYF	TGTGCCAGCCTAGGTTACGAGCAGTACTTC
.	TRBJ1-1	TRBV6-2/TRBV6-3	.	CASSRGPLNTEAFF	TGTGCCAGCAGTCGGGGCCCGTTGAACACTGAAGCTTTCTTT
.	TRBJ1-4	TRBV3-1	.	CASSILLTGRGEKLFF	TGTGCCAGCAGCATCCTCCTGACAGGAAGGGGCGAAAAACTGTTTTTT
TRBD1	TRBJ2-7	TRBV18	.	CASSSGTGPYEQYF	TGTGCCAGCTCGTCCGGGACAGGACCCTACGAGCAGTACTTC
.	TRBJ1-1	TRBV7-9	.	CASSLGGGHTTEAFF	TGTGCCAGCAGCTTAGGGGGAGGTCATACCACTGAAGCTTTCTTT
TRBD2	TRBJ2-3	TRBV20-1	.	CSASRSGRGGDTQYF	TGCAGTGCTAGCCGTAGCGGGAGAGGTGGAGATACGCAGTATTTT